The TCR beta chain described here comes from a study of response to subunit inactivated influenza vaccine. Study results and caveats: The authors proposed limited new T cell recruitment per seasonal influenza vaccination.

TCRdb re-called the RT-PCR reads through MiXCR, storing one row per CDR3 protein. The data show about 610,000 distinct CDR3 sequences, around 13% seen once. Note on this clonotype: Its target is not known.

Germline-derived CDR1 and CDR2 are ENHRY and SYGVKD. This CDR3 has 14 residues. Germline trimming cut 2 bases from V and 7 bases from J; bases unmatched to any gene: 6. The material was PBMCs from blood, obtained 12 days after vaccination. This TCR was sampled from a man between 50 and 59 years old who received an inactivated influenza vaccine. The chain carries TRBV10-3 and TRBJ2-7; 9 nucleotides agree with TRBD2. DNA for the CDR3: TGTGCCATCAGTGAGGCGGGAGGGCCACGGGAGCAGTACTTC. Encoded protein: CAISEAGGPREQYF.